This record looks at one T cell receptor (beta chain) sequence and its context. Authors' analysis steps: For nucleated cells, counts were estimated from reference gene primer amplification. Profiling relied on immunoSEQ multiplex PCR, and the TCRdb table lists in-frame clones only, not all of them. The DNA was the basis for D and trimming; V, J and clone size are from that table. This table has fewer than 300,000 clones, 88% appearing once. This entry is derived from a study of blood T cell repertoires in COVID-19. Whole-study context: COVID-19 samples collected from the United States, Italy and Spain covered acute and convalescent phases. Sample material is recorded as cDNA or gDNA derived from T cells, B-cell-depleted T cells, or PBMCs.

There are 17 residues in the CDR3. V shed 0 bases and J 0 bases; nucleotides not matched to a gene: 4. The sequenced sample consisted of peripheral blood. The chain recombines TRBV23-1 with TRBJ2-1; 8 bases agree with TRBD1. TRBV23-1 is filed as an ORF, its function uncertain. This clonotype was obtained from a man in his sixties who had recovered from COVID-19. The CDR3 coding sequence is TGCGCCAGCAGTCAATCGGGGGACAGGCTCTCCTACAATGAGCAGTTCTTC. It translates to CASSQSGDRLSYNEQFF.